The 7 T cell receptor beta chains below were found in one sample sequenced in a study of identical twins. MiXCR was run by TCRdb on the 5' RACE reads, yielding one entry per CDR3 protein. The sample lists about 160,000 distinct CDR3 sequences; roughly 3.3% were seen once. Sequencing input: memory T cells sorted from blood. All receptors derive from a man in his late teens or twenties in good health.

In the case of this clonotype: Being one base from a much bigger clone, this may be a read error. This chain links TRBV6-1 with TRBJ1-2; the D is unclear. The V and J ends lost 5 bases and 4 bases respectively, with 5 bases between them. The CDR3 has 11 amino acids. CDR1 and CDR2 from the germline V gene are MNHNS and SASEGT. The CDR3 spells CASSTRYGYTF. DNA for the CDR3: TGTGCCAGCAGTACCCGCTATGGCTACACCTTC.

This clonotype showed up just a few times. The chain employs TRBV28 and TRBJ2-5; unclear D gene. The germline gives CDR1 MDHEN, CDR2 SYDVKM. Trimming stripped 3 bases from V and 1 base from J, with 12 bases between. The CDR3 length is 15 residues. CDR3 in DNA: TGTGCCAGCAGTTTGATCCTAGTCGGCCAAGAGACCCAGTACTTC. Amino acids: CASSLILVGQETQYF.

This clonotype was detected ten times or more. The rearrangement links TRBV16 to TRBJ2-1, with D perhaps matching TRBD2 (7 bases). Trimming pared 1 base from V and 0 bases from J, leaving 10 bases between. The germline V gene has CDR1 KGHSY and CDR2 FQNENV. CDR3 size: 16 residues. The CDR3 spells CASSQLGGGSYNEQFF. The CDR3 region has the DNA TGTGCCAGCAGCCAATTAGGGGGGGGCTCCTACAATGAGCAGTTCTTC.

This clonotype was counted at least ten times. The chain couples TRBV25-1 to TRBJ1-4; D remains ambiguous. CDR1 is MGHDK and CDR2 is SYGVNS in the germline V gene. The CDR3 sequence is 14 residues long. With 6 bases removed from V and 0 bases from J, the gap between germline ends came to 8 bases. CDR3 DNA: TGTGCCAGCAGCCCAGAGGCAACTAATGAAAAACTGTTTTTT. Translated: CASSPEATNEKLFF.

This clonotype was found many times. The chain recombines TRBV29-1 with TRBJ2-5; D is possibly TRBD1 (6 bases). V was clipped by 0 bases and J by 4 bases, with 12 bases between them. The CDR3 length is 14 residues. CDR1 SQVTM and CDR2 ANQGSEA come from the germline V gene. The CDR3 is CSVEEGARGETQYF. The DNA for the CDR3 is TGCAGCGTTGAAGAGGGGGCGAGGGGAGAGACCCAGTACTTC.

The table lists this clonotype with many counts. V is TRBV9 and J is TRBJ2-7; D perhaps matches TRBD2 (6 bases). Trimming took 5 bases from V and 5 from J, leaving 20 bases between them. This CDR3 has 15 amino acids. Germline CDR1 and CDR2: SGDLS and YYNGEE. CDR3 sequence: CASSPGAQPSDEQYF. The CDR3 coding sequence is TGTGCCAGCAGTCCGGGAGCTCAACCGTCTGACGAGCAGTACTTC.

V is TRBV6-2 or TRBV6-3 and J is TRBJ2-3; 7 bases match TRBD2. Germline V gene data show CDR1 as MNHEY and CDR2 as SVGEGT. The CDR3 is 14 residues long. V shed 6 bases and J 3 bases; nucleotides not matched to a gene: 6. The CDR3 spells CASRKQRETDTQYF. The CDR3 bases are TGTGCCAGCAGGAAACAGCGGGAAACAGATACGCAGTATTTT.